This T cell receptor beta chain was identified in a study of shared clonotypes between healthy human individuals (dated by TCRdb to the early 2020s). For the study in its entirety: The cohort comprised a couple of women and three men aged 18 to 49 years. Different laboratories and diverse techniques were used to prepare libraries and sequence TCR repertoires, to increase sequencing depth and limit assay-specific biases. Per donor, leukapheresis produced somewhere between about 0.9 and 9.5 billion PBMCs. The study deeply sequenced blood TCR repertoires of five healthy adults to estimate repertoire size and the extent of clonotype sharing between individuals. Findings and caveats that apply to the study as a whole: Because the study included only a small number of donors, the genetic and exposure-history diversity represented was limited. Sampling was restricted to blood, and TCR repertoires in tissues likely differ from the TCR repertoires found in blood. Pairwise subsampling indicated that sequencing depth was expected to affect the degree of clonotype sharing among donors.

Healthy HIV-negative adults with no recently reported acute infections or vaccinations were included as donors. All donors were Caucasian adults living in Nashville, Tennessee, USA. For unsorted samples, some 100 million PBMCs were counted and genomic DNA was extracted with the QIAamp DNA Blood Mini kit. After blood collection by leukapheresis, PBMCs were isolated using Ficoll-Histopaque density gradient centrifugation and then cryopreserved in the vapor phase of liquid nitrogen. The germline V gene (reference sequence) provides CDR1 LNHDA and CDR2 SQIVND. The CDR3, from cysteine to phenylalanine, totals 14 residues. CDR3 DNA only is kept here, 42 bases in frame from base 1. Trimming accounts for 5 bases at V and 8 bases at J, while the number of junction bases matched to no gene is 6. Using the deep immunoSEQ assay, multiplex PCR amplified TCR CDR3 regions from genomic DNA. Extracted genomic DNA from each cell subset was distributed evenly across all wells of several immunoSEQ 96-well plates, and each plate was treated as a replicate. For unsorted PBMC, each replicate PCR was loaded with about 270 ng genomic DNA, equivalent to roughly 31,000 T cell genomes. Ten immunoSEQ deep assay plates were used to sequence unsorted PBMC genomic DNA. Purified libraries were measured with a Qubit 3.0 fluorometer, size-checked on a Bioanalyzer 2100, and measured again with the KAPA Library Quantification kit. A separate single-read 150-cycle Illumina NextSeq 550 flow cell was used to sequence each immunoSEQ 96-well plate. The study's own analysis went as follows. Because only junctional sequences without quality scores were contained in the immunoSEQ output, filtering matching that applied to full-length reads could not be performed. Sequences were annotated with PyIR, a Python wrapper for IgBLAST v1.9, and V/J genes and CDR3 were assigned using IMGT germline references. Any read was removed if the V/J assignment was weak (E-value above 1e-6), the CDR3 was missing, or the read contained stop codons, out-of-frame junctions, or ambiguous translated residues. V3J clonotypes were defined as sequences sharing the same inferred V gene, J gene, and CDR3 amino acid sequence. To compute the percentage overlap between repertoires, the number of shared unique clonotypes was divided by the size of the smaller repertoire. RTK rarefaction, the Chao1 estimator, and Recon v2.1 estimates of unobserved clonotypes were used to assess repertoire richness. As stored in TCRdb, this immuneACCESS dataset retains in-frame rearrangements with V and J assigned. A fraction of the clones does not appear; measured against another copy, unresolved V genes explain less than half of the discrepancy, and the remainder lacks a known reason. V and J calls and clone size follow that table, whereas D and trimming were derived from the DNA. The sample table holds more than 400,000 clones, of which 81% were seen once. Roughly an eighth of the sample goes to the ten largest clones.

In this sample, this clone turned up a few times. It has no known antigen specificity. It has no much larger one-base neighbor in the sample; base qualities were not kept. The receptor was isolated from a woman aged 35 to 49 in good health. Some clones in this sample may be carry-over from other donors' samples. The source material was PBMCs. The chain uses TRBV19 and TRBJ1-4, and TRBD1 aligns with 9 junction nucleotides. CDR3 sequence: CASSPGQGTEKLFF. The base sequence is TGTGCCAGTAGTCCGGGACAGGGCACGGAAAAACTGTTTTTT.